A selection of T cell receptor beta chains follows, all from one sample in a study of blood T cell repertoires in COVID-19. The data were produced by immunoSEQ multiplex PCR, yet TCRdb's version contains in-frame clones alone and is incomplete. The repertoire holds approximately 240,000 clones, with around four fifths as singletons. The sequencing sample was made of peripheral blood. These receptors were taken from a woman aged 55-70 years with active or convalescent COVID-19. The CDR3 runs from the conserved cysteine through the conserved F or W. A D gene is named only where the DNA matches it firmly. A clone size is listed for some rows: how often the clone was seen (once, few, many), or a class if it is expanded.

cdr3_nt: TGTGCCAGTAAGGGGGGACAGTTTGCGGATACGCAGTATTTT
cdr3_aa: CASKGGQFADTQYF
clone_size: few
j_call: TRBJ2-3
d_call: NA
v_call: TRBV19

cdr3_nt: TGTGCCAGCAGCAAAGCCGCCGGGACAGGGGGAAAACTGTTTTTT
cdr3_aa: CASSKAAGTGGKLFF
clone_size: NA
j_call: TRBJ1-4
d_call: NA
v_call: TRBV21-1

cdr3_nt: TGCGCCAGCAGCTGGGGACAGCAGGGTGGTTCACCCCTCCACTTT
cdr3_aa: CASSWGQQGGSPLHF
clone_size: NA
j_call: TRBJ1-6
d_call: TRBD1
v_call: TRBV5-1

cdr3_nt: TGTGCCAGCAGCTTGACTGGTATCAATGAGCAGTTCTTC
cdr3_aa: CASSLTGINEQFF
clone_size: NA
j_call: TRBJ2-1
d_call: NA
v_call: TRBV11-2

cdr3_nt: TGTGCCAGCAGCTGGGGCGGGCTAGCGGACGGGGAGCTGTTTTTT
cdr3_aa: CASSWGGLADGELFF
clone_size: NA
j_call: TRBJ2-2
d_call: TRBD2
v_call: TRBV11-3

cdr3_nt: TGTGCCAGCACCACGACAGGACACGAGCAGTACTTC
cdr3_aa: CASTTTGHEQYF
clone_size: NA
j_call: TRBJ2-7
d_call: NA
v_call: TRBV6-5

cdr3_nt: TGTGCCAGCTACAGTCCAGCCAATGAGCAGTTCTTC
cdr3_aa: CASYSPANEQFF
clone_size: NA
j_call: TRBJ2-1
d_call: NA
v_call: TRBV18

cdr3_nt: TGTGCCAGCAGCCCTCGCCGGGAAGAGACCCAGTACTTC
cdr3_aa: CASSPRREETQYF
clone_size: NA
j_call: TRBJ2-5
d_call: NA
v_call: TRBV13

cdr3_nt: TGTGCCAGCAGCCCCGGGACAGTAGACTCACCCCTCCACTTT
cdr3_aa: CASSPGTVDSPLHF
clone_size: NA
j_call: TRBJ1-6
d_call: TRBD1
v_call: TRBV9

cdr3_nt: TGTGCCAGCAGTTACAGGGGAACGGGCACTGAAGCTTTCTTT
cdr3_aa: CASSYRGTGTEAFF
clone_size: NA
j_call: TRBJ1-1
d_call: NA
v_call: TRBV6-5

cdr3_nt: TGTGCCAGCAGGCCAGGTTCCGGCACTGAAGCTTTCTTT
cdr3_aa: CASRPGSGTEAFF
clone_size: NA
j_call: TRBJ1-1
d_call: NA
v_call: TRBV3-1/TRBV3-2

cdr3_nt: TGCAGCGTTCGGACTAGCGGGAACCCTAATGAGCAGTTCTTC
cdr3_aa: CSVRTSGNPNEQFF
clone_size: NA
j_call: TRBJ2-1
d_call: TRBD2
v_call: TRBV29-1

cdr3_nt: TGTGCCAGCTCAACAGAACCCTATGGCTACACCTTC
cdr3_aa: CASSTEPYGYTF
clone_size: few
j_call: TRBJ1-2
d_call: NA
v_call: TRBV18

cdr3_nt: TGTGCCAGCAGCTTAGAGCGGGGGCAGCCCTACTCCGTGAACACTGAAGCTTTCTTT
cdr3_aa: CASSLERGQPYSVNTEAFF
clone_size: NA
j_call: TRBJ1-1
d_call: NA
v_call: TRBV7-4

cdr3_nt: TGTGCCAGCTCACCCCCGGTGAGAGATGGCTATGGCTACACCTTC
cdr3_aa: CASSPPVRDGYGYTF
clone_size: NA
j_call: TRBJ1-2
d_call: NA
v_call: TRBV18

cdr3_nt: TGCGCCAGCAGCCAAGTACCGACAGGGGGAAATTCACCCCTCCACTTT
cdr3_aa: CASSQVPTGGNSPLHF
clone_size: NA
j_call: TRBJ1-6
d_call: TRBD1
v_call: TRBV4-1

cdr3_nt: TGTGCCACCAGTGCTGGACAGGGGACCTACGAGCAGTACTTC
cdr3_aa: CATSAGQGTYEQYF
clone_size: NA
j_call: TRBJ2-7
d_call: TRBD1
v_call: TRBV24-1

cdr3_nt: TGCGCCAGCAGCCGCCAAGCGACAGGGGGCACAGATACGCAGTATTTT
cdr3_aa: CASSRQATGGTDTQYF
clone_size: NA
j_call: TRBJ2-3
d_call: TRBD1
v_call: TRBV5-1

cdr3_nt: TGCGCCAGCAGCTTGGAGGGGGCGAGGAATGAAAAACTGTTTTTT
cdr3_aa: CASSLEGARNEKLFF
clone_size: NA
j_call: TRBJ1-4
d_call: TRBD1
v_call: TRBV5-1

cdr3_nt: TGTGCCAGCAGTTACGCGGGCCCCTACAATGAGCAGTTCTTC
cdr3_aa: CASSYAGPYNEQFF
clone_size: NA
j_call: TRBJ2-1
d_call: NA
v_call: TRBV6-5

cdr3_nt: TGTGCCAGCAGCGGGCCCGGGACACCATGGCCCCAGCATTTT
cdr3_aa: CASSGPGTPWPQHF
clone_size: few
j_call: TRBJ1-5
d_call: NA
v_call: TRBV9

cdr3_nt: TGTGCCACCTCGGCGGCGGGTACCACAGATACGCAGTATTTT
cdr3_aa: CATSAAGTTDTQYF
clone_size: NA
j_call: TRBJ2-3
d_call: NA
v_call: TRBV24-1

cdr3_nt: TGTGCCAGCAGTTTATTAGGTGGGCTTCATCAGCCCCAGCATTTT
cdr3_aa: CASSLLGGLHQPQHF
clone_size: NA
j_call: TRBJ1-5
d_call: NA
v_call: TRBV28

cdr3_nt: TGTGCCAGTAGGGCGGGGGGGACAAGCAATCAGCCCCAGCATTTT
cdr3_aa: CASRAGGTSNQPQHF
clone_size: NA
j_call: TRBJ1-5
d_call: NA
v_call: TRBV19

cdr3_nt: TGCGCCAGCAGCCAAGAGTCGGCGAGAGGGGGTAACTATGGCTACACCTTC
cdr3_aa: CASSQESARGGNYGYTF
clone_size: NA
j_call: TRBJ1-2
d_call: NA
v_call: TRBV4-1

cdr3_nt: TGTGCCAGTAGTATCCCAGGGGGCCTCGTGCCTTTCTTT
cdr3_aa: CASSIPGGLVPFF
clone_size: NA
j_call: TRBJ1-1
d_call: TRBD1
v_call: TRBV19

cdr3_nt: TGCGCCAGCAGCTTGAGAGTAGCGGGGGGCCTCAACACCGGGGAGCTGTTTTTT
cdr3_aa: CASSLRVAGGLNTGELFF
clone_size: few
j_call: TRBJ2-2
d_call: TRBD2
v_call: TRBV5-1

cdr3_nt: TGTGCCAGCAGCCTGCCGGTTCAGGGGACTGAAGCTTTCTTT
cdr3_aa: CASSLPVQGTEAFF
clone_size: NA
j_call: TRBJ1-1
d_call: NA
v_call: TRBV5-4

cdr3_nt: TGTGCCAGCAGTCCCACAGGGTACTGGGTCGATGGCTACACCTTC
cdr3_aa: CASSPTGYWVDGYTF
clone_size: NA
j_call: TRBJ1-2
d_call: NA
v_call: TRBV28

cdr3_nt: TGTGCCAGCAGCCAAGATCTGTCAGGAACTTACAATGAGCAGTTCTTC
cdr3_aa: CASSQDLSGTYNEQFF
clone_size: NA
j_call: TRBJ2-1
d_call: NA
v_call: TRBV3-1/TRBV3-2

cdr3_nt: TGCGCCAGCAGCTTGGCAGGTCTCTCCGGAAACATTCAGTACTTC
cdr3_aa: CASSLAGLSGNIQYF
clone_size: NA
j_call: TRBJ2-4
d_call: NA
v_call: TRBV5-1

cdr3_nt: TGTGCCACCAGCAGCACCGGGACAGAATCTCTACAAGAGACCCAGTACTTC
cdr3_aa: CATSSTGTESLQETQYF
clone_size: NA
j_call: TRBJ2-5
d_call: TRBD1
v_call: TRBV15

cdr3_nt: TGTGCCAGCAGCTTGGCGACTAGCGGATACACAGATACGCAGTATTTT
cdr3_aa: CASSLATSGYTDTQYF
clone_size: once
j_call: TRBJ2-3
d_call: TRBD2
v_call: TRBV5-6

cdr3_nt: TGCGCCAGCAGCTTGGTATCGGGAAGTCATGAGCAGTTCTTC
cdr3_aa: CASSLVSGSHEQFF
clone_size: NA
j_call: TRBJ2-1
d_call: NA
v_call: TRBV5-1

cdr3_nt: TGCGCCAGCAGCCAACAATTTCAAGAGACCCAGTACTTC
cdr3_aa: CASSQQFQETQYF
clone_size: NA
j_call: TRBJ2-5
d_call: NA
v_call: TRBV5-1

cdr3_nt: TGCGCCAGTAGGGCGGGCACCGGGGAGCTGTTTTTT
cdr3_aa: CASRAGTGELFF
clone_size: NA
j_call: TRBJ2-2
d_call: NA
v_call: TRBV5-1

cdr3_nt: TGTGCCAGCAGTTTAGCAGCGGGAGTCTACAATGAGCAGTTCTTC
cdr3_aa: CASSLAAGVYNEQFF
clone_size: NA
j_call: TRBJ2-1
d_call: TRBD2
v_call: TRBV27

cdr3_nt: TGTGCCAGCTCACCATGGACAGGGGCGAGTCAGCCCCAGCATTTT
cdr3_aa: CASSPWTGASQPQHF
clone_size: NA
j_call: TRBJ1-5
d_call: TRBD1
v_call: TRBV18

cdr3_nt: TGTGCCAGCAGGCGGGACCCGGACTCTGGAAACACCATATATTTT
cdr3_aa: CASRRDPDSGNTIYF
clone_size: NA
j_call: TRBJ1-3
d_call: NA
v_call: TRBV6-4

cdr3_nt: TGTGCCAGCAGTCCCCTCGGGACAGCCTCCTACGAGCAGTACTTC
cdr3_aa: CASSPLGTASYEQYF
clone_size: NA
j_call: TRBJ2-7
d_call: TRBD1
v_call: TRBV25-1

cdr3_nt: TGTGCCAGCAGCCAAGAGCGATGGGAGGTTGAAGCTTTCTTT
cdr3_aa: CASSQERWEVEAFF
clone_size: NA
j_call: TRBJ1-1
d_call: NA
v_call: TRBV3-1/TRBV3-2

cdr3_nt: TGTGCCAGCAGCTTATGGGGCCTAGGAGGCACAGATACGCAGTATTTT
cdr3_aa: CASSLWGLGGTDTQYF
clone_size: NA
j_call: TRBJ2-3
d_call: NA
v_call: TRBV7-9